This TCR beta chain was recorded in a study of T cell responses to AZD1222 COVID-19 vaccine. Overall study: Analyses pooled second doses at about 4 or about 12 weeks. The study's findings and limits: Nearly half of the spike-specific TCRs reportedly recognize variant regions that carry no mutations. In a largely white British group with more females than males, clonal diversity was possibly underestimated.

Measured with immunoSEQ multiplex PCR; TCRdb has only the in-frame clones, and not every one. The repertoire has about 150,000 clones, 92% of them found once; the top ten carry about 1.9%. A word on this clone: Its antigen is still unknown.

The CDR3 sequence is 14 residues long. Deletions cut 5 bases from V and 0 bases from J, with 10 bases between. Germline assignment: CDR1 MDHEN and CDR2 SYDVKM. Sequencing was performed on peripheral blood, taken on day 0 of AZD1222 vaccination. The sequence was obtained from an adult in good health. V gene TRBV28 combines with J gene TRBJ1-1, with no clear D. The CDR3 coding sequence is TGTGCCAGCAGTGTAATTACAGTGAACACTGAAGCTTTCTTT. Translating gives CASSVITVNTEAFF.